Below are 25 T cell receptor beta chains sequenced from a single sample in a study of blood T cell repertoires in COVID-19. Using immunoSEQ multiplex PCR, the repertoire was profiled, and TCRdb retains in-frame clones only, with some absent. The sample includes 150,000 or so clones, 80% seen only once; the top ten take approximately 12%. The material sequenced was peripheral blood. The receptor set was obtained from a man between 60 and 70 years old with active or convalescent COVID-19.

The gene calls are TRBV4-2 and TRBJ1-4, with D unclear. Trimming took 4 bases from V and 2 from J, leaving 17 bases between them. This CDR3 has 17 residues. Germline values: CDR1 LGHNA, CDR2 YNFKEQ. Written as DNA, the CDR3 is TGTGCCAGCAGCCCCTCGAACAAAGGAGGCACTAATGAAAAACTGTTTTTT. Translation gives CASSPSNKGGTNEKLFF.

The rearrangement uses TRBV2 and TRBJ2-7, with TRBD2 matching 8 bases. V trimming: 5 bases; J trimming: 6 bases; junction bases outside the gene matches: 6. CDR1 is SNHLY and CDR2 is FYNNEI in the germline V gene. This CDR3 contains 13 residues. This CDR3 is CASSSRREAEQYF. DNA for the CDR3: TGTGCCAGCAGTTCCCGGCGGGAGGCCGAGCAGTACTTC. The whole variable domain, remainder taken from reference TRBV2 and TRBJ2-7, is EPEVTQTPSHQVTQMGQEVILRCVPISNHLYFYWYRQILGQKVEFLVSFYNNEISEKSEIFDDQFSVERPDGSNFTLKIRSTKLEDSAMYFCASSSRREAEQYFGPGTRLTVT.

V and J are TRBV21-1 and TRBJ1-5; the DNA was not used to check the table's D call, TRBD1. TRBV21-1 is a recognized pseudogene. The CDR3 has 18 amino acids. CDR3 loop: CASSQLDRDSYSNQPQHF. CDR3 nucleotides: TGTGCCAGCAGCCAATTAGACAGGGACTCTTATAGCAATCAGCCCCAGCATTTT.

This clone was seen only once. This chain uses TRBV15 with TRBJ2-5; TRBD1 matches at 7 bases. Germline V lookup: CDR1 LNHNV, CDR2 YYDKDF (reference sequence). There are 14 residues in the CDR3. The V gene end was trimmed by 5 bases and the J gene end by 3 bases; junction bases not matched to a gene: 6. The CDR3 region is CATSGWTGEETQYF. The CDR3 DNA is TGTGCCACCAGCGGTTGGACAGGAGAAGAGACCCAGTACTTC.

J is TRBJ2-7 and V is TRBV11-3; 7 nucleotides agree with TRBD1. The CDR3 loop spans 12 amino acids. Germline-derived CDR1 and CDR2 are SGHNT and YENEEA. V was clipped by 1 base and J by 6 bases; unmatched bases: 0. The CDR3 loop reads CASSLGTGEQYF. Here the CDR3 DNA reads TGTGCCAGCAGCTTAGGGACAGGCGAGCAGTACTTC.

This clone was detected a few times. CDR3 loop: CASSPRGGSAHWEKLFF. CDR3 nucleotides: TGTGCCAGCAGTCCGCGGGGAGGTTCTGCCCATTGGGAAAAACTGTTTTTT. The chain has TRBV28 and TRBJ1-4; D is undetermined. V lost 5 bases and J 8 bases, leaving 24 bases between the germline ends. CDR3 length: 17 residues. The germline CDR1 and CDR2 sequences are MDHEN and SYDVKM.

Concerning this clone itself: The junction departs from germline at one end; a sequencing error may be responsible. The V call is TRBV28, the J call TRBJ2-7; 8 nucleotides agree with TRBD2. Germline CDR1 reads MDHEN; CDR2 reads SYDVKM. The CDR3 runs to 10 residues. CDR3 in amino acids: CASSSLAAEF. The DNA of the CDR3 is TGTGCCAGCAGCTCACTAGCGGCAGAATTC. The full variable domain, rest sourced from reference TRBV28 and TRBJ2-7, is DVKVTQSSRYLVKRTGEKVFLECVQDMDHENMFWYRQDPGLGLRLIYFSYDVKMKEKGDIPEGYSVSREKKERFSLILESASTNQTSMYLCASSSLAAEFGPGTRLTVT.

The rearrangement uses TRBV27 and TRBJ1-5; TRBD1 matches at 8 bases. V lost 2 bases to trimming and J lost 5 bases; unmatched junction nucleotides: 5. This CDR3 is 15 amino acids long. Germline V lookup: CDR1 MNHEY, CDR2 SMNVEV (reference sequence). The CDR3 protein is CASSLAGTGDQPQHF. The CDR3 bases are TGTGCCAGCAGTTTAGCCGGGACAGGAGATCAGCCCCAGCATTTT.

J is TRBJ2-3 and V is TRBV27; 9 positions agree with TRBD1. V shed 6 bases, J shed 2 bases, and the junction held 9 bases outside the gene matches. CDR3 length equals 16 residues. Germline V lookup: CDR1 MNHEY, CDR2 SMNVEV (reference sequence). The CDR3: CASSPTGGRDTDTQYF. The CDR3 coding sequence is TGTGCCAGCAGCCCGACAGGGGGTCGAGACACAGATACGCAGTATTTT.

This clone was picked up a small number of times. The J gene is TRBJ2-1, the V gene TRBV7-3; 14 nucleotides align to TRBD2. Looked up from germline, CDR1 is SGHTA and CDR2 is FQGTGA. V lost 5 bases to trimming and J lost 8 bases; unmatched junction nucleotides: 8. The CDR3 extends over 16 amino acids. The CDR3 nucleotides read TGTGCCAGCAGCCCCCAGGGACTAGCGGGAGTCGATGAGCAGTTCTTC. It translates to CASSPQGLAGVDEQFF.

The chain couples TRBV6-2 or TRBV6-3 to TRBJ2-7; 7 nucleotides agree with TRBD1. Germline-derived CDR1 and CDR2 are MNHEY and SVGEGT. The J segment lost 0 bases and the V segment lost 5 bases, leaving 7 bases of the junction unmatched. The CDR3 length is 15 residues. CDR3 sequence: CASSTDRTFSYEQYF. The DNA for the CDR3 is TGTGCCAGCAGTACGGACAGGACGTTCTCCTACGAGCAGTACTTC.

This clone was observed a single time. Distinct nucleotide sequences in the sample also encode this CDR3. V is TRBV6-2 or TRBV6-3 and J is TRBJ2-3, with 11 bases that match TRBD2. V lost 5 bases to trimming and J lost 4 bases; unmatched junction nucleotides: 2. CDR3 length equals 14 residues. Germline V gives CDR1 MNHEY, CDR2 SVGEGT. CDR3 coding DNA: TGTGCCAGCAGTCTACTAGCGGGAGCAGATACGCAGTATTTT. Translating it yields CASSLLAGADTQYF.

The chain uses TRBV5-5 and TRBJ2-3, with 12 nucleotides matching TRBD2. The trim removed 4 bases at V and 6 bases at J, leaving 12 bases unmatched. Per the germline V gene, CDR1 is SGHKS and CDR2 is YYEKEE (reference sequence). This CDR3 is 17 amino acids long. CDR3 residues: CASSLMTSGSLADTQYF. CDR3 bases: TGTGCCAGCAGCCTGATGACTAGCGGGAGCCTAGCGGATACGCAGTATTTT.

The chain is built from TRBV12-3 or TRBV12-4 and TRBJ2-1, with 7 bases identical to TRBD2. With V trimmed by 2 bases and J by 5 bases, 0 bases remained unmatched. The CDR3 is 13 residues long. CDR3 sequence reads: CASSLLADNEQFF. CDR3 DNA sequence: TGTGCCAGCAGTTTACTAGCGGACAATGAGCAGTTCTTC.

The rearrangement uses TRBV12-3 or TRBV12-4 and TRBJ1-1; maybe TRBD1 (6 bases). Trimming took 8 bases from V and 1 from J, leaving 11 bases between them. The CDR3 spans 13 residues. The CDR3, as DNA: TGTGCCAGCGACGGACAGTCGAACACTGAAGCTTTCTTT. Amino acids: CASDGQSNTEAFF.

V and J are TRBV19 and TRBJ2-1; no reliable D call. The germline gives CDR1 LNHDA, CDR2 SQIVND (reference sequence). CDR3 length: 15 amino acids. The V and J ends lost 3 bases and 0 bases respectively, with 9 bases between them. The CDR3 loop reads CASSIMRSSYNEQFF. CDR3 nucleotides: TGTGCCAGTAGTATCATGAGGAGCTCCTACAATGAGCAGTTCTTC. Using reference TRBV19 and TRBJ2-1 for the parts outside the CDR3, the full variable domain is DGGITQSPKYLFRKEGQNVTLSCEQNLNHDAMYWYRQDPGQGLRLIYYSQIVNDFQKGDIAEGYSVSREKKESFPLTVTSAQKNPTAFYLCASSIMRSSYNEQFFGPGTRLTVL.

The genes are TRBV5-1 and TRBJ2-7; maybe TRBD2 (6 bases). The CDR3 is made up of 15 amino acids. Germline V gives CDR1 SGHRS, CDR2 YFSETQ. V lost 4 bases, J lost 5 bases, and 19 bases lay in between. The CDR3 region is CASSRAGNEGHEQYF. CDR3 nucleotide sequence: TGCGCCAGCAGCCGTGCGGGGAATGAAGGCCACGAGCAGTACTTC.

The chain is built from TRBV7-2 and TRBJ2-7, with D tentatively TRBD1 (5 bases). This CDR3 contains 14 residues. Germline V gene sequence: CDR1 SGHTA, CDR2 FQGNSA. Deletions cut 5 bases from V and 6 bases from J, with 17 bases between. This CDR3 reads CASSPPGPRAEQYF. The CDR3 nucleotides are TGTGCCAGCAGCCCGCCAGGGCCTAGGGCCGAGCAGTACTTC.

The chain combines TRBV11-3 with TRBJ2-5; tentative D call: TRBD2 (6 bases). Trimming shortened V by 2 bases and J by 1 base, and 14 bases separated the two germline ends. The CDR3 is made up of 16 amino acids. Germline V lookup: CDR1 SGHNT, CDR2 YENEEA. CDR3 in amino acids: CASSLSAGTPQETQYF. CDR3 sequence (DNA): TGTGCCAGCAGCTTATCGGCGGGGACCCCCCAAGAGACCCAGTACTTC.

This sequence joins TRBV19 and TRBJ2-1; no firm D call. V lost 3 bases and J 6 bases, leaving 15 bases between the germline ends. Germline values: CDR1 LNHDA, CDR2 SQIVND (reference sequence). The CDR3 totals 15 residues. CDR3 sequence: CASSIILTRGNEQFF. The CDR3 DNA sequence: TGTGCCAGTAGTATTATCCTTACACGAGGCAATGAGCAGTTCTTC.

The chain couples TRBV11-2 to TRBJ2-1; TRBD2 aligns across 11 bases. V lost 5 bases, J lost 7 bases, and 16 bases stayed unmatched. There are 18 residues in the CDR3. Germline-derived CDR1 and CDR2 are SGHAT and FQNNGV. The CDR3 protein is CASSRVVPLAGEGNEQFF. The CDR3 bases are TGTGCCAGCAGCCGAGTGGTCCCACTAGCGGGAGAGGGAAATGAGCAGTTCTTC. The full variable domain, rest sourced from reference TRBV11-2 and TRBJ2-1, is EAGVAQSPRYKIIEKRQSVAFWCNPISGHATLYWYQQILGQGPKLLIQFQNNGVVDDSQLPKDRFSAERLKGVDSTLKIQPAKLEDSAVYLCASSRVVPLAGEGNEQFFGPGTRLTVL.

The sample holds a few counts of this clone. The chain joins TRBV7-2 to TRBJ2-3, with TRBD1 identical over 7 bases. Germline V gene sequence: CDR1 SGHTA, CDR2 FQGNSA. V lost 2 bases and J lost 4; bases outside the gene matches: 6. This CDR3 has 15 amino acids. In DNA, the CDR3 is TGTGCCAGCAGCTTAAGTGACAGGGCCTCAGATACGCAGTATTTT. Translated: CASSLSDRASDTQYF.

The chain links TRBV29-1 to TRBJ1-1; TRBD1 might be the D (6 bases). The CDR3 consists of 13 residues. The V gene lost 7 bases and the J gene lost 1 base, with 13 bases spanning the gap. The germline gives CDR1 SQVTM, CDR2 ANQGSEA. CDR3 residues: CSADSTGNTEAFF. In DNA, the CDR3 is TGCAGCGCTGATTCGACAGGGAACACTGAAGCTTTCTTT.

V usage is TRBV3-1 (or the pseudogene TRBV3-2) and J usage is TRBJ2-5; tentative D call: TRBD2 (5 bases). This CDR3 is 14 amino acids long. V was pared by 1 base and J by 5 bases, with 11 bases between. The germline gives CDR1 LGHDT, CDR2 YNNKEL (reference sequence). The CDR3 region is CASSQAHTGETQYF. The CDR3 DNA is TGTGCCAGCAGCCAAGCACATACGGGGGAGACCCAGTACTTC.

The chain uses TRBV19 and TRBJ1-1; tentative D call: TRBD1 (5 bases). Trimming took off 5 bases at V and 6 bases at J, with 13 bases between the two ends. CDR3 length: 13 amino acids. CDR1 and CDR2 from the germline V gene are LNHDA and SQIVND (reference sequence). The CDR3 loop reads CASSPLPGAEAFF. The CDR3 DNA reads as TGTGCCAGTAGTCCCCTTCCGGGGGCTGAAGCTTTCTTT. Full variable domain (missing parts from reference TRBV19 and TRBJ1-1): DGGITQSPKYLFRKEGQNVTLSCEQNLNHDAMYWYRQDPGQGLRLIYYSQIVNDFQKGDIAEGYSVSREKKESFPLTVTSAQKNPTAFYLCASSPLPGAEAFFGQGTRLTVV.